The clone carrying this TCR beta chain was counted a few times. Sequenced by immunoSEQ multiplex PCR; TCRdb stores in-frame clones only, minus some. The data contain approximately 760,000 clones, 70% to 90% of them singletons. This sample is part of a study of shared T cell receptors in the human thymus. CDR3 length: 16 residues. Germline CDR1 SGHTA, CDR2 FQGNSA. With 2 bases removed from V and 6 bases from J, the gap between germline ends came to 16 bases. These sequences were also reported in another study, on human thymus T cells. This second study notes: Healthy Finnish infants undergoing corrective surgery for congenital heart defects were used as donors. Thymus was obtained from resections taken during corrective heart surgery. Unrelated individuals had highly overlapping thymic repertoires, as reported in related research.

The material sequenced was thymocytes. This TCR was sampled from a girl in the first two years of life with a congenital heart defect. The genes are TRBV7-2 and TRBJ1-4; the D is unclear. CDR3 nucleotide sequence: TGTGCCAGCAGCTTAAGAACTAGTGCGACACATGAAAAACTGTTTTTT. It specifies CASSLRTSATHEKLFF.